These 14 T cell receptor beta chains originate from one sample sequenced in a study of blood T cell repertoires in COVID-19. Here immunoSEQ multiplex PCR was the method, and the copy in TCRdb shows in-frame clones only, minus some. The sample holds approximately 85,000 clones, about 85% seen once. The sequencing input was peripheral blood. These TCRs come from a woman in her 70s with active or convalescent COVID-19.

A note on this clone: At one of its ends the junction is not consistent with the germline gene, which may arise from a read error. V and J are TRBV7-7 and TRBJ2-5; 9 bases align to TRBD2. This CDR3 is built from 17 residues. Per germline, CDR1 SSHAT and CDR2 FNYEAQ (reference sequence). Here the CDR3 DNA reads TGTGCTAGCAGCTTAGCGCCCCTGACTAGCGGTGGGGAGACCCAGTACTTC. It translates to CASSLAPLTSGGETQYF.

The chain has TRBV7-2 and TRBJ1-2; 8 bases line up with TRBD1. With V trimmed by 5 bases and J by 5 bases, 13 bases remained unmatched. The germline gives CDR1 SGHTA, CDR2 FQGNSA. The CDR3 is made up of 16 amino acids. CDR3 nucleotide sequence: TGTGCCAGCAGCCTCAATGGACAGGGATGGGGTTATGGCTACACCTTC. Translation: CASSLNGQGWGYGYTF.

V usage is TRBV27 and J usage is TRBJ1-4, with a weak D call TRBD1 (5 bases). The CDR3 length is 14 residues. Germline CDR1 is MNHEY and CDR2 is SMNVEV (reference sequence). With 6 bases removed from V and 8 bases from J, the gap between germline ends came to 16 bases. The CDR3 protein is CASSRRQGDEKLFF. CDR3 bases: TGTGCCAGCAGCAGAAGGCAGGGTGACGAAAAACTGTTTTTT.

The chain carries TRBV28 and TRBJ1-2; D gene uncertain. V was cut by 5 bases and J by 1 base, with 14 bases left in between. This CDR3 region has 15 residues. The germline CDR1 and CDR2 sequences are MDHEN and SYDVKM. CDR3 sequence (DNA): TGTGCCAGCAGTCAAAGAGGGCGCATTAACTATGGCTACACCTTC. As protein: CASSQRGRINYGYTF.

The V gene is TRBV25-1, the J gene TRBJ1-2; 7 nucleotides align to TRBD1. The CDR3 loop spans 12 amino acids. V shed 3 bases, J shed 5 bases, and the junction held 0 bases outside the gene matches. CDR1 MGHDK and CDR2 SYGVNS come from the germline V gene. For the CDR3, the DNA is TGTGCCAGCAGTGAGACAGGGTATGGCTACACCTTC. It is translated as CASSETGYGYTF.

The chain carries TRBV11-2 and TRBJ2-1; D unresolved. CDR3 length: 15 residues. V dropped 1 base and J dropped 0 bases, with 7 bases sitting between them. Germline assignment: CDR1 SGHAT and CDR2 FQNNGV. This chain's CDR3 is CASSLGWASYNEQFF. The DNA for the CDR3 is TGTGCCAGCAGCTTAGGGTGGGCCTCCTACAATGAGCAGTTCTTC. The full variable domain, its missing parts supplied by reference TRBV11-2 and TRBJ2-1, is EAGVAQSPRYKIIEKRQSVAFWCNPISGHATLYWYQQILGQGPKLLIQFQNNGVVDDSQLPKDRFSAERLKGVDSTLKIQPAKLEDSAVYLCASSLGWASYNEQFFGPGTRLTVL.

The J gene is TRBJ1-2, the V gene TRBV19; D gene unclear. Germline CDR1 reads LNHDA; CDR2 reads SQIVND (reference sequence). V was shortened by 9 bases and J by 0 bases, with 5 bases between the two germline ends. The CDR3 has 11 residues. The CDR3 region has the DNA TGTGCCAGCACAACTAACTATGGCTACACCTTC. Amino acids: CASTTNYGYTF.

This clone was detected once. The CDR3 loop reads CSYQGDRGLLDTQYF. The CDR3 region has the DNA TGCAGCTATCAGGGGGACAGGGGGCTTTTAGATACGCAGTATTTT. The chain carries TRBV29-1 and TRBJ2-3; 12 bases are shared with TRBD1. V lost 8 bases, J lost 5 bases, and 11 bases stayed unmatched. The CDR3 runs to 15 residues. Germline V gene lookup returns CDR1 SQVTM and CDR2 ANQGSEA.

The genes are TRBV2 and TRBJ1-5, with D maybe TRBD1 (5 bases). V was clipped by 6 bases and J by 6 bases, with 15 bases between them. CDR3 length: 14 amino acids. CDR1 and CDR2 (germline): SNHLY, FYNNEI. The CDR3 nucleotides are TGTGCCAGCAGGGACGACAGCGTGAGTCAGCCCCAGCATTTT. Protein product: CASRDDSVSQPQHF.

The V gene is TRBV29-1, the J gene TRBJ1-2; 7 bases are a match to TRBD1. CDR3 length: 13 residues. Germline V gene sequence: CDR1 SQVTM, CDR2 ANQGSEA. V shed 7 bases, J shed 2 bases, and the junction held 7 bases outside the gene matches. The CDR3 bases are TGCAGCGCTTGGGACAGCCAAAACTATGGCTACACCTTC. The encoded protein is CSAWDSQNYGYTF.

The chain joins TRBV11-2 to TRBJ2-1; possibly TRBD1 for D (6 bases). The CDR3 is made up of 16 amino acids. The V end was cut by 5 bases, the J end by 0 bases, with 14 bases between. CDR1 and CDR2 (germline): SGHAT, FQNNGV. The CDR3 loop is CASSPEGTNSYNEQFF. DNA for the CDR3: TGTGCCAGCAGCCCCGAGGGGACAAACTCCTACAATGAGCAGTTCTTC.

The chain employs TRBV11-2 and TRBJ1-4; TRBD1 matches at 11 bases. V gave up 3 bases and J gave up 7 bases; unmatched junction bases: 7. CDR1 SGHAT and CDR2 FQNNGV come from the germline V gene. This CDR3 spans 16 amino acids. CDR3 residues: CASSFLRTGGVEKLFF. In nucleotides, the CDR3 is TGTGCCAGCAGCTTTCTCAGGACAGGGGGCGTTGAAAAACTGTTTTTT.

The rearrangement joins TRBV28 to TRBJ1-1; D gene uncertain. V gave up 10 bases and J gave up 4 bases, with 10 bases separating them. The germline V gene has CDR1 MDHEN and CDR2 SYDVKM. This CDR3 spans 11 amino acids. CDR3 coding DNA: TGTGCCACCGATTCGGGCACTGAAGCTTTCTTT. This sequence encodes CATDSGTEAFF.

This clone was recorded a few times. DNA of the CDR3: TGTGCCAGCGCGGGGAGAAGCAATCAGCCCCAGCATTTT. Translation gives CASAGRSNQPQHF. The chain has TRBV2 and TRBJ1-5; no definite D call. Trimming removed 8 bases from V and 1 base from J, with 9 bases in between. The CDR3 totals 13 residues. Germline CDR1 is SNHLY and CDR2 is FYNNEI.